This TCR beta chain was obtained from a study of T-cell reconstitution after alpha-beta-depleted transplantation in children. The CDR3 sequence is 15 residues long. Germline CDR1 SGHTA, CDR2 FQGTGA. V lost 0 bases to trimming and J lost 9 bases; unmatched junction nucleotides: 9. TCRbeta library preparation incorporated unique molecular identifiers. TCRdb reprocessed the PCR reads via MiXCR and lists one record per CDR3 protein. In the table there are 300,000 to 400,000 distinct CDR3 sequences, approximately 23% of which are singletons. The V gene is TRBV7-3, the J gene TRBJ2-5, with TRBD2 matching 8 bases. This clonotype was sampled from a male patient younger than 18 who had a stem cell transplant for acute lymphoblastic leukemia, so the T cells may come from the graft donor. The source material was PBMCs, mostly from graft donor cells, sampled 180 days after TCRalphabeta/CD19-depleted stem cell transplant. CDR3: CASSLTPGGRGAQYF. The CDR3 DNA reads as TGTGCCAGCAGCTTAACCCCAGGAGGGCGGGGGGCCCAGTACTTC.